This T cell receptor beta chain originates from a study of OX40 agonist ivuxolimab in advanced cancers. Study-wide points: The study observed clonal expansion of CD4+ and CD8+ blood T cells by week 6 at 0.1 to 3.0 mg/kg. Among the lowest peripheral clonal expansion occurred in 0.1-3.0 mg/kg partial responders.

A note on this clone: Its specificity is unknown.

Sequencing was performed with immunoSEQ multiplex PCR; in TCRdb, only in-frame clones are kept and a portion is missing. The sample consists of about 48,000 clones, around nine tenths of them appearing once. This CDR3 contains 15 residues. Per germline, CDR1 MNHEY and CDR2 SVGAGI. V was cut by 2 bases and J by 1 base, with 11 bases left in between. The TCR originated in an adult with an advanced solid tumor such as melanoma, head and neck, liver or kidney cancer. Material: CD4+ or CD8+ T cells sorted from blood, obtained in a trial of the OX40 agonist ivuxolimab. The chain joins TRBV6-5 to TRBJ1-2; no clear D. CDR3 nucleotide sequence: TGTGCCAGCAGTTACGGTAATAGTCATAACTATGGCTACACCTTC. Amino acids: CASSYGNSHNYGYTF.